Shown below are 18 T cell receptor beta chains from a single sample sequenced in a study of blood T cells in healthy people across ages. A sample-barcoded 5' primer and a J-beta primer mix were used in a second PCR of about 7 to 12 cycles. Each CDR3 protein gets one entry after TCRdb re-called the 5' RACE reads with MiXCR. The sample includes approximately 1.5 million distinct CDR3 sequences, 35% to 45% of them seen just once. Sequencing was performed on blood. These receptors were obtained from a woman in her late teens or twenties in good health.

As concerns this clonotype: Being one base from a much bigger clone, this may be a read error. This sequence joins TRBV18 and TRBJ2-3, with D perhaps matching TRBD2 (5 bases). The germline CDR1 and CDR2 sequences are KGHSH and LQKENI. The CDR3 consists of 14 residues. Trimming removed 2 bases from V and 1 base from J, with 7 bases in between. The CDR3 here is CASSPIGGTDTQYF. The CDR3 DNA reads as TGTGCCAGCTCACCAATCGGGGGCACAGATACGCAGTATTTT.

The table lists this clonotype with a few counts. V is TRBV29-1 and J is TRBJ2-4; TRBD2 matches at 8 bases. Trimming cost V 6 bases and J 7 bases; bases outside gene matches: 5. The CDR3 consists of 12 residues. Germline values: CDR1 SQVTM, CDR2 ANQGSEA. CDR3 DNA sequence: TGCAGCGTATTCACGGGAGGGAACATTCAGTACTTC. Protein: CSVFTGGNIQYF.

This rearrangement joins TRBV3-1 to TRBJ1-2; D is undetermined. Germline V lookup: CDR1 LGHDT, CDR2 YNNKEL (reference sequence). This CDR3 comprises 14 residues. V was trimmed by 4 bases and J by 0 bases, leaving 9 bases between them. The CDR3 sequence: CASSPDSPNYGYTF. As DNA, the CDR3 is TGTGCCAGCAGCCCGGATTCACCTAACTATGGCTACACCTTC.

CDR3 in DNA: TGTGCCAGCAGCCCGGTGGTACTAGCGGTATACAATGAGCAGTTCTTC. Translated: CASSPVVLAVYNEQFF. This sequence joins TRBV5-6 and TRBJ2-1, with 8 nucleotides matching TRBD2. The ends lost 4 bases at V and 4 bases at J; junction bases unmatched: 10. The CDR3 is made up of 16 amino acids. CDR1 and CDR2 (germline): SGHDT, YYEEEE.

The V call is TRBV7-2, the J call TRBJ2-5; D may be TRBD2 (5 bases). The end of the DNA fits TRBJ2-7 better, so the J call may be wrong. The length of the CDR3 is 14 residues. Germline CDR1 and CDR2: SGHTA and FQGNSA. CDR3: CASSLAILAHEQYF. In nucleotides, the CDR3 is TGTGCCAGCAGCTTAGCGATCCTAGCCCACGAGCAGTACTTC.

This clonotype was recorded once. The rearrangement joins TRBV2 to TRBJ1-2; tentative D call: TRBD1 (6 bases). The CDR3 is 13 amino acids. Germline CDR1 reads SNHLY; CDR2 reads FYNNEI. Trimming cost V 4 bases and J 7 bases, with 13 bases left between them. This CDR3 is CASSVQGGSGYTF. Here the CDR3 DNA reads TGTGCCAGCAGTGTACAGGGTGGAAGTGGCTACACCTTC.

The CDR3 bases are TGTGCCAGCAGCTTAGTCGGAGGGGGAGAACAGCCCCAGCATTTT. This sequence encodes CASSLVGGGEQPQHF. The rearrangement uses TRBV7-8 and TRBJ1-5, with D tentatively TRBD1 (6 bases). V was trimmed by 1 base and J by 7 bases, leaving 14 bases between them. The CDR3 sequence is 15 residues long. CDR1 and CDR2 from the germline V gene are SGHVS and FQNEAQ.

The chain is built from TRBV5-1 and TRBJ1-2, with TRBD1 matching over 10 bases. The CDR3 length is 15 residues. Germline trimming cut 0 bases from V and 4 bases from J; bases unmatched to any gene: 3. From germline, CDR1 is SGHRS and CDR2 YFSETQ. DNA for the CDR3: TGCGCCAGCAGCTTGGGGGACAGGGGAGGCTATGGCTACACCTTC. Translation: CASSLGDRGGYGYTF.

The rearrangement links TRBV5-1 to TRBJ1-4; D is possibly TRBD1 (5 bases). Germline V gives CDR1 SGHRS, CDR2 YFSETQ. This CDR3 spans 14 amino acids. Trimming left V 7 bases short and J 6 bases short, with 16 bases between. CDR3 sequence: CASQIGGTDEKLFF. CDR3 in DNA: TGCGCCAGCCAAATCGGGGGTACGGATGAAAAACTGTTTTTT.

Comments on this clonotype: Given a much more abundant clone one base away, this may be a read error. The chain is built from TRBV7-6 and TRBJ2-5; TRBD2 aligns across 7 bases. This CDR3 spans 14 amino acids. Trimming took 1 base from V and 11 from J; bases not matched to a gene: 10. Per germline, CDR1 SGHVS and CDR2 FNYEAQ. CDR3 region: CASSLVLGGNEQYF. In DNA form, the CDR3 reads TGTGCCAGCAGCTTAGTGCTCGGGGGGAATGAGCAGTACTTC.

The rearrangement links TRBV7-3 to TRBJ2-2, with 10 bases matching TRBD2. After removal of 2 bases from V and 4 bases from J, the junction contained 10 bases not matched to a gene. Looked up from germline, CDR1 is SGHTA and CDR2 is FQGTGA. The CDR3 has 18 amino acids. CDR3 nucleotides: TGTGCCAGCAGCTTATCGTCTAGCGGGAGTCTTGTCACCGGGGAGCTGTTTTTT. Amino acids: CASSLSSSGSLVTGELFF.

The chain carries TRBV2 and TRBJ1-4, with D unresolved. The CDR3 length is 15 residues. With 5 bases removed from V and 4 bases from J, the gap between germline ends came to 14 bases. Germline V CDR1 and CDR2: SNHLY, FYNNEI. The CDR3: CASSLDRRGNEKLFF. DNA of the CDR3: TGTGCCAGCAGTCTAGACCGCCGCGGTAATGAAAAACTGTTTTTT.

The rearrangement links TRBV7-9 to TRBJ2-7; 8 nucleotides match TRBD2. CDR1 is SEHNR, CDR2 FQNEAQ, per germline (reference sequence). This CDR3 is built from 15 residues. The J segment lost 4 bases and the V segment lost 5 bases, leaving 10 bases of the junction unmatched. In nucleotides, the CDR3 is TGTGCCAGCAGCCCCATCGCGGGGGGTTGGTACGAGCAGTACTTC. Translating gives CASSPIAGGWYEQYF.

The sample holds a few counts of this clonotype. The CDR3 region has the DNA TGTGCCAGCAGCGTCGGAGGGGGAGAATACAATGAGCAGTTCTTC. Translating gives CASSVGGGEYNEQFF. The chain combines TRBV9 with TRBJ2-1; D may be TRBD1 or TRBD2 (6 bases each). V dropped 2 bases and J dropped 4 bases, with 13 bases sitting between them. Germline CDR1 and CDR2: SGDLS and YYNGEE. The CDR3 runs 15 residues.

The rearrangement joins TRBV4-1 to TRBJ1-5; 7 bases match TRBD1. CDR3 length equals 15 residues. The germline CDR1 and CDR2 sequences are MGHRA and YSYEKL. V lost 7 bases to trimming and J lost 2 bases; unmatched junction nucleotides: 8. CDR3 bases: TGCGCCAGCACCCAGGGGGGGGGTGGCAATCAGCCCCAGCATTTT. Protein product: CASTQGGGGNQPQHF.

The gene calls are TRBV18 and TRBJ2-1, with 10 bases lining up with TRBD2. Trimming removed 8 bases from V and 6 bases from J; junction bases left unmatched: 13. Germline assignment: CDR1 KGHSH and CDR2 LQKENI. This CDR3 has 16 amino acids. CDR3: CASHRVSGRVGNEQFF. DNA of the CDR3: TGTGCCAGCCACCGAGTCAGCGGGAGGGTAGGCAATGAGCAGTTCTTC.

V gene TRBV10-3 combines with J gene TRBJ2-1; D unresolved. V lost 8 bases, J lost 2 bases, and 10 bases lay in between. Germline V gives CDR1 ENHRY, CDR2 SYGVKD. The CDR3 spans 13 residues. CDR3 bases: TGTGCCATCTCTATGAACGCCTACAATGAGCAGTTCTTC. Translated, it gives CAISMNAYNEQFF.

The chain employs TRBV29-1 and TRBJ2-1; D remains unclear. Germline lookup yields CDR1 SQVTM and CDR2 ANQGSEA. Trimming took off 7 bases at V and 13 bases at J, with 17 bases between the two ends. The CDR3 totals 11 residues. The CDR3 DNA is TGCAGCGCCGGAGTGGGTGAGACCCAGTTCTTC. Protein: CSAGVGETQFF.